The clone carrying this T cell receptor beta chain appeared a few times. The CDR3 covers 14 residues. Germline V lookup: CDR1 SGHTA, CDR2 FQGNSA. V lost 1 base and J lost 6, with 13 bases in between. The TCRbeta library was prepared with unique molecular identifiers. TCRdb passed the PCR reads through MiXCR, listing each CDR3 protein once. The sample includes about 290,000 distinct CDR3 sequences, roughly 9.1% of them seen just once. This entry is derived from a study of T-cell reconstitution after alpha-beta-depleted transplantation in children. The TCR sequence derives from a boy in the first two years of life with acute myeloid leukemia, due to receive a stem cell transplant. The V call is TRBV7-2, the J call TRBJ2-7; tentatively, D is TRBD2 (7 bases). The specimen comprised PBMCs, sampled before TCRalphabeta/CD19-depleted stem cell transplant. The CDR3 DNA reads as TGTGCCAGCAGCTTAGTCCGGGGGGCGCGCGAGCAGTACTTC. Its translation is CASSLVRGAREQYF. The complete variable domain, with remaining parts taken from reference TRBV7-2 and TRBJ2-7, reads GAGVSQSPSNKVTEKGKDVELRCDPISGHTALYWYRQSLGQGLEFLIYFQGNSAPDKSGLPSDRFSAERTGGSVSTLTIQRTQQEDSAVYLCASSLVRGAREQYFGPGTRLTVT.